This TCR beta chain stems from a study of T cell responses to AZD1222 COVID-19 vaccine. The study, taken as a whole, reports: Possibly, clonal diversity was underestimated; donors were largely white British and included more females. Only after the peak T cell response were repertoires sampled. Unmutated variant regions reportedly attract nearly half of all spike-specific TCRs.

Comment on this clone: Its target is not known.

TCRdb's table, derived via immunoSEQ multiplex PCR, lists solely in-frame clones and lacks some. The table includes about 190,000 clones, around 87% detected once. Germline V gene lookup returns CDR1 MNHEY and CDR2 SMNVEV (reference sequence). The length of the CDR3 is 15 residues. The V gene lost 4 bases and the J gene lost 4 bases, with 11 bases spanning the gap. The V call is TRBV27, the J call TRBJ2-6, with unresolved D. The specimen comprised peripheral blood, sampled on day 0 of MenACWY control vaccination. The source of this sequence is an adult in good health. In nucleotides, the CDR3 is TGTGCCAGCAGTTCGGCTGGGCTGGGGGCCAACGTCCTGACTTTC. Encoded protein: CASSSAGLGANVLTF.